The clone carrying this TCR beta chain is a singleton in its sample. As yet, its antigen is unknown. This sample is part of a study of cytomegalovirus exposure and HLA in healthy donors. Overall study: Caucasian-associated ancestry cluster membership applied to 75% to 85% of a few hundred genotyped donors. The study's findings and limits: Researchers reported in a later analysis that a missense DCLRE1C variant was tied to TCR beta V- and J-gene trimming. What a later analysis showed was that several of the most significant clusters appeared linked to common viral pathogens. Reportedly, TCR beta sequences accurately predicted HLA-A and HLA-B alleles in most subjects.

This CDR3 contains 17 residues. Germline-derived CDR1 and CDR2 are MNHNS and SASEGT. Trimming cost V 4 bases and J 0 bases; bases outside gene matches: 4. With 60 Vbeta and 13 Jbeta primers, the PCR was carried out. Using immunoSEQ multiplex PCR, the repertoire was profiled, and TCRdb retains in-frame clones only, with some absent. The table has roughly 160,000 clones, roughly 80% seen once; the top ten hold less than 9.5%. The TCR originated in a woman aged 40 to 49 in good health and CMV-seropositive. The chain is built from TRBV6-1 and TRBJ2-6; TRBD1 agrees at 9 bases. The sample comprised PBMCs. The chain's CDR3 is CASSVTGGRSGANVLTF. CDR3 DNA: TGTGCCAGCAGTGTGACAGGGGGTCGCTCTGGGGCCAACGTCCTGACTTTC.